This TCR beta chain was recovered during a study of T-cell reconstitution after alpha-beta-depleted transplantation in children. It was with unique molecular identifiers that the TCRbeta library was prepared. Each CDR3 protein is one row after TCRdb ran MiXCR on the PCR reads. The sample includes about 600,000 distinct CDR3 sequences, approximately 12% of them seen just once. This CDR3 has 15 residues. The V gene's germline CDR1 is DFQATT and CDR2 SNEGSKA (reference sequence). The ends lost 3 bases at V and 3 bases at J; junction bases unmatched: 6. The origin of this receptor is a male patient aged 10 to 17 who had a stem cell transplant for acute myeloid leukemia, so the T cells may come from the graft donor. The sequencing here drew on PBMCs, mostly from graft donor cells, taken 360 days after TCRalphabeta/CD19-depleted stem cell transplant. The chain combines TRBV20-1 with TRBJ2-7; 12 positions agree with TRBD2. CDR3 sequence reads: CSASRPSGGVYEQYF. The CDR3 DNA is TGCAGTGCTAGCCGTCCTAGCGGGGGGGTCTACGAGCAGTACTTC.